These 26 T cell receptor beta chains were all obtained from the same sample, sequenced in a study of CXCR3-negative and CXCR3-positive naive CD8 T cells. In preparing the TRB cDNA libraries, 5' RACE with UMI labels was used. TCRdb derives one entry per CDR3 protein from the 5' RACE reads, leaving out DNA. The listing contains about 130,000 distinct CDR3 sequences. What was sequenced was naive CXCR3- CD8+ T cells from blood. Subset specified: CD45RO-CCR7+CD27+CD95- naive CD8+ T cells lacking CXCR3 (TNR3-). Receptor source: a human donor in good health. Some clones in this sample may be carry-over from other donors' samples.

This rearrangement joins TRBV13 to TRBJ1-6; TCRdb proposes TRBD1, but this gene call is untestable without DNA. CDR3 length: 15 amino acids. CDR1 is PRHDT and CDR2 is FYEKMQ in the germline V gene (reference sequence). CDR3 residues: CASSSTRGRNSPLHF.

The chain links TRBV6-1 to TRBJ1-4; TCRdb reports TRBD1, a call that lacks DNA to check it against. Germline V gene sequence: CDR1 MNHNS, CDR2 SASEGT. CDR3 size: 14 residues. This CDR3 reads CASRPGQGNEKLFF.

The rearrangement uses TRBV28 and TRBJ2-7; the D call from TCRdb, TRBD2, cannot be confirmed without DNA. Germline values: CDR1 MDHEN, CDR2 SYDVKM. There are 16 residues in the CDR3. CDR3 amino acids: CASSSERDPPYYEQYF.

The chain is built from TRBV6-1 and TRBJ2-1; the TRBD1 assignment by TCRdb is unverifiable without DNA. CDR3 size: 14 residues. Per germline, CDR1 MNHNS and CDR2 SASEGT. The CDR3 here is CASSELWGGNEQFF.

CDR3 in amino acids: CSASAGEVHTGELFF. The genes are TRBV20-1 and TRBJ2-2; TCRdb lists TRBD2, though no DNA is available to test this call. The CDR3 extends over 15 amino acids. Germline lookup yields CDR1 DFQATT and CDR2 SNEGSKA (reference sequence).

The chain is built from TRBV12-5 and TRBJ2-7; TCRdb designates TRBD1, a call that cannot be tested without DNA. CDR1 LGHNT and CDR2 FRNRAP come from the germline V gene. The length of the CDR3 is 15 residues. CDR3 region: CASGSLTGASYEQYF.

The chain is built from TRBV29-1 and TRBJ2-1. The CDR3 runs to 12 residues. Germline V gene sequence: CDR1 SQVTM, CDR2 ANQGSEA. The CDR3 loop is CSVEGGPHEQFF.

CDR3 amino acids: CASSYSGSGNQPQHF. The V gene is TRBV19, the J gene TRBJ1-5; as DNA is missing, the TRBD1 call by TCRdb cannot be tested. CDR1 is LNHDA and CDR2 is SQIVND in the germline V gene (reference sequence). The CDR3 has 15 amino acids.

This chain links TRBV10-3 with TRBJ2-1; lacking DNA, the TRBD1 call made by TCRdb goes unchecked. The germline V gene encodes CDR1 ENHRY and CDR2 SYGVKD. CDR3 length: 15 amino acids. CDR3: CAIRVTGGGYNEQFF.

J is TRBJ1-2 and V is TRBV29-1; the TCRdb call, TRBD1, lacks DNA for checking. The CDR3 is 13 amino acids. In germline, CDR1 is SQVTM, CDR2 ANQGSEA. The CDR3 sequence is CSVGYSTLYGCTF.

J is TRBJ2-5 and V is TRBV28; TCRdb lists TRBD2, though no DNA is available to test this call. CDR1 MDHEN and CDR2 SYDVKM come from the germline V gene. The CDR3 consists of 16 residues. CDR3 in amino acids: CASSSSSGGNQETQYF.

V and J are TRBV7-9 and TRBJ2-1; as DNA is missing, the TRBD2 call by TCRdb cannot be tested. Germline V gene lookup returns CDR1 SEHNR and CDR2 FQNEAQ (reference sequence). The CDR3 totals 12 residues. The CDR3 protein is CASSLVLAGKFF.

The chain couples TRBV7-2 to TRBJ2-2; the D gene TCRdb calls, TRBD2, cannot be checked with no DNA. CDR3 size: 17 residues. Per the germline V gene, CDR1 is SGHTA and CDR2 is FQGNSA. The CDR3 loop is CASSLVGLAGGTGELFF.

The chain carries TRBV7-3 and TRBJ2-5; as DNA is missing, the TRBD1 call by TCRdb cannot be tested. CDR3 length equals 15 residues. Germline CDR1 and CDR2: SGHTA and FQGTGA. The CDR3 sequence: CASSLTGGLLETQYF.

The chain has TRBV5-1 and TRBJ2-1; TCRdb lists TRBD2, though no DNA is available to test this call. The CDR3 is 17 amino acids. Looked up from germline, CDR1 is SGHRS and CDR2 is YFSETQ. The CDR3 spells CASSLDNSGGPYNEQFF. The whole variable domain, remainder taken from reference TRBV5-1 and TRBJ2-1, is KAGVTQTPRYLIKTRGQQVTLSCSPISGHRSVSWYQQTPGQGLQFLFEYFSETQRNKGNFPGRFSGRQFSNSRSEMNVSTLELGDSALYLCASSLDNSGGPYNEQFFGPGTRLTVL.

The J gene is TRBJ2-2, the V gene TRBV29-1; absent DNA, TCRdb's TRBD1 call cannot be checked. The CDR3 length is 15 residues. CDR1 is SQVTM, CDR2 ANQGSEA, per germline. This chain's CDR3 is CSVVTGGTNTGELFF.

The J gene is TRBJ2-7, the V gene TRBV7-9. This CDR3 spans 13 amino acids. The germline V gene encodes CDR1 SEHNR and CDR2 FQNEAQ (reference sequence). The CDR3: CASSPDRSYEQYF.

The rearrangement uses TRBV7-9 and TRBJ2-3. CDR3 length: 14 residues. CDR1 is SEHNR and CDR2 is FQNEAQ in the germline V gene (reference sequence). CDR3 sequence: CASSDHRPPDTQYF.

The V call is TRBV9, the J call TRBJ2-1. The CDR3 runs 15 residues. The germline V gene encodes CDR1 SGDLS and CDR2 YYNGEE. The CDR3 is CASSVEVSSYNEQLF. Based on the CDR3 plus reference TRBV9 and TRBJ2-1, the full variable domain is DSGVTQTPKHLITATGQRVTLRCSPRSGDLSVYWYQQSLDQGLQFLIQYYNGEERAKGNILERFSAQQFPDLHSELNLSSLELGDSALYFCASSVEVSSYNEQLFGPGTRLTVL.

This chain links TRBV7-8 with TRBJ2-3; there is no DNA to check the TCRdb D call of TRBD2. The V gene's germline CDR1 is SGHVS and CDR2 FQNEAQ. The CDR3 loop spans 16 amino acids. CDR3 loop: CASSAREGQSTDTQYF.

The CDR3 protein is CATSPGGTYEQYF. V gene TRBV15 combines with J gene TRBJ2-7; the TCRdb call, TRBD1, lacks DNA for checking. Germline loops: CDR1 LNHNV, CDR2 YYDKDF (reference sequence). CDR3 length equals 13 residues. The whole variable domain, filled in from reference TRBV15 and TRBJ2-7, reads DAMVIQNPRYQVTQFGKPVTLSCSQTLNHNVMYWYQQKSSQAPKLLFHYYDKDFNNEADTPDNFQSRRPNTSFCFLDIRSPGLGDTAMYLCATSPGGTYEQYFGPGTRLTVT.

The rearrangement links TRBV28 to TRBJ2-7; TCRdb's assignment of TRBD2 cannot be checked, as there is no DNA. Germline V gene data show CDR1 as MDHEN and CDR2 as SYDVKM. The CDR3 sequence is 15 residues long. This CDR3 is CASSPHGPSSYEQYF.

The chain uses TRBV2 and TRBJ2-1; TCRdb's D call, TRBD2, is unchecked because there is no DNA. Germline loops: CDR1 SNHLY, CDR2 FYNNEI. This CDR3 comprises 15 residues. CDR3: CASSESASLNNEQFF.

This rearrangement joins TRBV3-1 to TRBJ2-2; no DNA is available, so the TRBD2 call from TCRdb remains unchecked. Looked up from germline, CDR1 is LGHDT and CDR2 is YNNKEL (reference sequence). CDR3 size: 16 residues. The CDR3 sequence: CASSQGTNGGTGELFF.

This chain links TRBV27 with TRBJ2-1; TCRdb names TRBD2, which stays unverified in the absence of DNA. The V gene's germline CDR1 is MNHEY and CDR2 SMNVEV (reference sequence). The CDR3 is 14 residues long. The CDR3 is CAAAQGLTYNEQFF.

This CDR3 reads CATSISRDRVDNEQFF. This rearrangement joins TRBV15 to TRBJ2-1; there is no DNA to check the TCRdb D call of TRBD1. This CDR3 is 16 amino acids long. Germline lookup yields CDR1 LNHNV and CDR2 YYDKDF (reference sequence).